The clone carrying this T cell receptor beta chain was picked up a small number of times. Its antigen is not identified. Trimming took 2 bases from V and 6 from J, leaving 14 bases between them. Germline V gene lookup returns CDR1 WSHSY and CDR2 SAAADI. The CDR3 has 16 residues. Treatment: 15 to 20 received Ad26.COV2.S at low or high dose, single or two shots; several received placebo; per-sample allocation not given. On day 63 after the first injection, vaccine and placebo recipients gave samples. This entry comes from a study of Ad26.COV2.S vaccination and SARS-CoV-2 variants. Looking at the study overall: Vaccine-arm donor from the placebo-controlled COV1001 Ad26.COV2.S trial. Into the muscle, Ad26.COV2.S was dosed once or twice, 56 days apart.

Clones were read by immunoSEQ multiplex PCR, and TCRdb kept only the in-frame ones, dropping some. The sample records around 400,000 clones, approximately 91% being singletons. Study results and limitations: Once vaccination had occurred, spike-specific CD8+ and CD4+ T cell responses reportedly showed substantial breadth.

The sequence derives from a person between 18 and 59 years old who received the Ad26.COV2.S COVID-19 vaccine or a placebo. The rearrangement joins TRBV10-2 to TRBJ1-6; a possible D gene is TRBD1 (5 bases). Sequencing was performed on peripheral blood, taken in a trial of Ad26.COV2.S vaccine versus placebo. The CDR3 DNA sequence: TGCGCCAGCAGTGAGCCTAGTCGTGGGACTAATTCACCCCTCCACTTT. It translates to CASSEPSRGTNSPLHF.